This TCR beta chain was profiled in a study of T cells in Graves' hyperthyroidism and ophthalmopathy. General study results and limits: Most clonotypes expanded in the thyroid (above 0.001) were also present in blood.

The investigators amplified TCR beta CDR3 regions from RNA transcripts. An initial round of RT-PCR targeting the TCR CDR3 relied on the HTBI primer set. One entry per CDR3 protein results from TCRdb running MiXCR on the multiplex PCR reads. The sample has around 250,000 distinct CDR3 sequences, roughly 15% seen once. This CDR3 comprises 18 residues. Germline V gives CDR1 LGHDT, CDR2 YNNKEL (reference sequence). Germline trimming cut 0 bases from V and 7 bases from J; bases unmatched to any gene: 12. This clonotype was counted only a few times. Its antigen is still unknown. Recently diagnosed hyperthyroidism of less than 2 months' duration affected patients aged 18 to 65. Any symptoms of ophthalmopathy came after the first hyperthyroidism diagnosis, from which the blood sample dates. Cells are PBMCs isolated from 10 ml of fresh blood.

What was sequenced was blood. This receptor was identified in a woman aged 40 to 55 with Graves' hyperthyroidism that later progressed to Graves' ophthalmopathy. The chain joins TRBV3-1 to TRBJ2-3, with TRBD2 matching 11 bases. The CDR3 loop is CASSQDTLPSGGRYTQYF. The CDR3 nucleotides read TGTGCCAGCAGCCAAGATACTCTCCCTAGCGGGGGGAGGTATACGCAGTATTTT.